The entry below gives a single T cell receptor (beta chain) sequence along with its context. Its cognate antigen has yet to be identified. Base-call qualities are not available, and no considerably larger clone is one nucleotide away. This entry is derived from a study of T cells in Graves' hyperthyroidism and ophthalmopathy (dated by TCRdb to about 2019). Broadly, across the study: Peripheral blood was sampled at the time of initial diagnosis, prior to any treatment. To identify distinguishing TCR V-J signatures, a discovery cohort of about 95 patients was used, comprising roughly 45 with Graves' ophthalmopathy and around 60 with stable Graves' hyperthyroidism. Prospective prediction of ophthalmopathy was tested in an independent validation cohort of 18 to 20 hyperthyroidism patients and 15 to 17 patients who later progressed to ophthalmopathy. The 100 or so discovery patients were divided at random into training and test sets in a 7:3 ratio. In more than 5 Graves' hyperthyroidism patients, the study also compared T-cell repertoires from thyroid tissue with T-cell repertoires from blood. Following sampling, methimazole starting at 30 mg daily was given to hyperthyroidism patients, and high-dose intravenous methylprednisolone was given to ophthalmopathy patients. The paper reports TCR Vbeta CDR3 sequencing of about 140 peripheral blood samples: under 45 ophthalmopathy, about 75 hyperthyroidism and around 17 progressor patients.

Amplification of TCR beta CDR3 regions was carried out from RNA transcripts. The first round of RT-PCR for the TCR CDR3 was performed with the HTBI primer set and the Qiagen OneStep RT-PCR kit. The libraries were constructed in a second round of multiplex PCR and then size-selected and purified. The libraries were sequenced on an Illumina HiSeq2000 using paired-end 100 bp reads. The authors' pipeline ran thus. SOAPnuke was used to process the raw data, throwing out any read that contained adapters or uncalled bases, had a mean Phred below 15, or lacked an exact constant-primer or identifier match. COPE v1.2.5 was used to merge high-quality paired reads, and clonotypes were defined as unique nucleotide sequences. MiTCR v1.1 was used to align clonotypes to the IMGT TRBV, TRBD and TRBJ reference segments. Analysis was restricted to V-J combinations with a frequency above 0.0001, which covered roughly 99% of repertoires. The TCS score was defined as the ratio of F50 (clonal expansion) to E x V (chaos), calculated using BLOSUM62-based TCRdist between CDR3 peptides within each V-J. Welch's t-statistics and random forest reduced around 510 V-J features to 13, which were used in a naive Bayes classifier (R e1071). TCRdb cleaned the public reads at Q25 with fastp, built clones with MiXCR and kept in-frame beta chains. Rows are combined by CDR3 protein, so each entry shows the most common genes and DNA. These V and J calls derive from TCRdb rather than the authors' analysis. The sample records approximately 600,000 distinct CDR3 sequences, around 20% of which are singletons. Of the sample, 30% to 40% is held by the ten largest clones.

Ophthalmopathy patients had moderately to severely active disease, Clinical Activity Score of at least 3, NOSPECS grade of at least 4, and duration under 3 months. The study excluded patients with uncontrolled infections, other autoimmune diseases, pregnancy or lactation. Diagnoses were established on the basis of clinical symptoms, serum thyroxine and TRAb, thyroid ultrasound, and orbital computed tomography. PBMCs were isolated from about 9.2 ml of fresh peripheral blood by Ficoll-Paque density gradient centrifugation. Trizol reagent was used to extract total RNA, and RNA quality was then checked on an Agilent 2100 Bioanalyzer. General study outcomes and caveats: In cross-validation, a model built on a 13 V-J signature told ophthalmopathy apart from stable hyperthyroidism with under 90% sensitivity and around 84% specificity, and in testing the same model reached 80%/75%. Most expanded thyroid clonotypes (frequency above 0.001) were also found in blood, which suggests that blood repertoires may mirror thyroid immune responses. During validation, the model predicted progression to ophthalmopathy a median of around 6 months ahead of onset, with around 70% sensitivity and 72.22% specificity. No statistical method was used to fix the sample size in advance, and group allocation was not hidden from the investigators.

The receptor was isolated from a man aged 25 to 40 with Graves' ophthalmopathy. The sequencing sample was made of blood.

In nucleotides, the sequence is TGTGCCATCACAGGGGCTGGCGGGAGTGGGGCCAACGTCCTGACTTTC. Its protein is CAITGAGGSGANVLTF. The V gene is TRBV6-2 or TRBV6-3 and the J gene is TRBJ2-6, with the D gene possibly TRBD1 or TRBD2, each one fitting 7 bases. Inclusive of the bounding cysteine and phenylalanine, the CDR3 is 16 residues long. CDR3 DNA is the only sequence kept; it has 48 bases, read in frame from the first base. V lost 10 bases and J lost 3 bases; the stretch between them is 19 bases long. In the germline V gene, CDR1 corresponds to MNHEY and CDR2 to SVGEGT.